Listed here are 30 T cell receptor beta chains from one sample, sequenced in a study of radiotherapy plus CTLA-4 blockade in lung cancer. Generated by immunoSEQ multiplex PCR, the TCRdb table keeps only in-frame clones and is missing some. The sample lists roughly 130,000 clones; just under 90% were seen once. The starting material was peripheral blood, obtained from a patient treated with radiotherapy plus ipilimumab. These receptors came from a human donor with non-small cell lung cancer that progressed on radiotherapy plus ipilimumab.

This chain joins TRBV11-2 and TRBJ2-2, with a possible D match to TRBD2 (5 bases). Deletions cut 5 bases from V and 0 bases from J, with 7 bases between. The CDR3 has 14 amino acids. Per the germline V gene, CDR1 is SGHAT and CDR2 is FQNNGV. CDR3 DNA: TGTGCCAGCAGCCCGACTACGAACACCGGGGAGCTGTTTTTT. This encodes CASSPTTNTGELFF.

The rearrangement uses TRBV27 and TRBJ2-4; TRBD1 matches at 7 bases. Germline-derived CDR1 and CDR2 are MNHEY and SMNVEV (reference sequence). This CDR3 has 13 residues. The V segment lost 4 bases and the J segment 7 bases; nucleotides outside the gene matches: 4. CDR3 in DNA: TGTGCCAGCAGTTCGACAGGGTTGAACATTCAGTACTTC. Translating it yields CASSSTGLNIQYF.

J is TRBJ2-7 and V is TRBV7-8; the D is unclear. The CDR3 covers 12 residues. The germline CDR1 and CDR2 sequences are SGHVS and FQNEAQ. The germline V and J ends were trimmed by 3 bases and 2 bases, with 5 bases remaining between them. The CDR3 loop is CASSFLPYEQYF. For the CDR3, the DNA is TGTGCCAGCAGCTTTCTCCCCTACGAGCAGTACTTC.

The CDR3 here is CASSLAGLAGQETQYF. The CDR3 nucleotides read TGTGCCAGCAGCTTAGCGGGACTAGCGGGACAAGAGACCCAGTACTTC. The rearrangement joins TRBV7-9 to TRBJ2-5; the match to TRBD2 covers 13 bases. Trimming removed 0 bases from V and 2 bases from J; junction bases left unmatched: 0. CDR1 is SEHNR and CDR2 is FQNEAQ in the germline V gene (reference sequence). The CDR3 runs to 16 residues. The full variable domain, with the rest looked up from reference TRBV7-9 and TRBJ2-5, is DTGVSQNPRHKITKRGQNVTFRCDPISEHNRLYWYRQTLGQGPEFLTYFQNEAQLEKSRLLSDRFSAERPKGSFSTLEIQRTEQGDSAMYLCASSLAGLAGQETQYFGPGTRLLVL.

The chain carries TRBV27 and TRBJ2-7, with 7 bases matching TRBD2. Trimming took 6 bases from V and 5 from J; bases not matched to a gene: 13. Germline V gene sequence: CDR1 MNHEY, CDR2 SMNVEV (reference sequence). The CDR3 is made up of 15 amino acids. CDR3 in amino acids: CASRSSRTRRDEQYF. CDR3 coding DNA: TGTGCCAGCAGGTCCTCTAGGACTAGAAGGGACGAGCAGTACTTC.

The chain couples TRBV19 to TRBJ1-5; possible D gene TRBD1, 6 bases. The length of the CDR3 is 16 residues. Trimming shortened V by 5 bases and J by 5 bases, and 19 bases separated the two germline ends. The germline gives CDR1 LNHDA, CDR2 SQIVND (reference sequence). CDR3 region: CASSPAARGDHQPQHF. In DNA form, the CDR3 reads TGTGCCAGTAGTCCGGCCGCCAGGGGAGACCATCAGCCCCAGCATTTT.

The chain is built from TRBV7-9 and TRBJ2-5; 7 bases agree with TRBD2. The CDR3 is 15 residues long. V lost 2 bases to trimming and J lost 1 base; unmatched junction nucleotides: 4. Germline-derived CDR1 and CDR2 are SEHNR and FQNEAQ (reference sequence). The DNA of the CDR3 is TGTGCCAGCAGCTTACAAGCGGGACCCCAAGAGACCCAGTACTTC. It codes for CASSLQAGPQETQYF.

The chain links TRBV29-1 to TRBJ2-7; D may be TRBD1 (5 bases). Trimming cost V 6 bases and J 6 bases, with 15 bases left between them. Per germline, CDR1 SQVTM and CDR2 ANQGSEA. CDR3 size: 12 residues. Written as DNA, the CDR3 is TGCAGCGTGTCCGTTCAGGGTGGCGAGCAGTACTTC. Translated: CSVSVQGGEQYF.

This rearrangement joins TRBV9 to TRBJ1-2, with D perhaps matching TRBD1 (5 bases). V was trimmed by 4 bases and J by 4 bases, leaving 14 bases between them. This CDR3 region has 14 residues. Germline assignment: CDR1 SGDLS and CDR2 YYNGEE. The CDR3 is CASSPSGGSYGYTF. For the CDR3, the DNA is TGTGCCAGCAGCCCCAGTGGGGGAAGCTATGGCTACACCTTC. The complete variable domain, with remaining parts taken from reference TRBV9 and TRBJ1-2, reads DSGVTQTPKHLITATGQRVTLRCSPRSGDLSVYWYQQSLDQGLQFLIQYYNGEERAKGNILERFSAQQFPDLHSELNLSSLELGDSALYFCASSPSGGSYGYTFGSGTRLTVV.

The chain couples TRBV10-3 to TRBJ2-2, with 10 nucleotides matching TRBD2. V dropped 6 bases and J dropped 6; count of bases not matched to a gene: 13. The CDR3 extends over 17 amino acids. Germline V gives CDR1 ENHRY, CDR2 SYGVKD. The CDR3 here is CAISPSQIAGGSGELFF. CDR3 DNA: TGTGCCATCAGCCCCTCTCAAATAGCGGGAGGTTCCGGGGAGCTGTTTTTT.

V and J are TRBV18 and TRBJ1-2, with D tentatively TRBD1 (6 bases). V shed 2 bases and J shed 5 bases, with 9 bases lying between them. CDR1 and CDR2 from the germline V gene are KGHSH and LQKENI. The CDR3 runs 13 residues. The CDR3 sequence: CASSPDRWYGYTF. As DNA, the CDR3 is TGTGCCAGCTCACCAGACAGGTGGTATGGCTACACCTTC.

The chain employs TRBV5-6 and TRBJ2-7, with TRBD1 identical over 7 bases. The CDR3 covers 16 residues. The junction had 14 bases not matched to a gene; V was cut back by 6 bases and J by 2 bases. Germline V gene lookup returns CDR1 SGHDT and CDR2 YYEEEE. The CDR3 here is CASTLRGQGETYEQYF. CDR3 nucleotide sequence: TGTGCCAGCACCCTGAGGGGGCAGGGGGAGACCTACGAGCAGTACTTC.

This clone was observed once. The chain recombines TRBV6-1 with TRBJ2-7; D possibly corresponds to TRBD2 (5 bases). The germline V and J ends were trimmed by 2 bases and 1 base, with 21 bases remaining between them. The CDR3 has 18 amino acids. Germline V gene data show CDR1 as MNHNS and CDR2 as SASEGT. The CDR3, as DNA: TGTGCCAGCAGTGAAAGAGGAGGTGAAGGTTTAGGTTCCTACGAGCAGTACTTC. It is translated as CASSERGGEGLGSYEQYF.

The genes are TRBV7-8 and TRBJ2-1, with D unresolved. Germline V gene data show CDR1 as SGHVS and CDR2 as FQNEAQ. The CDR3 is 14 amino acids. V was shortened by 5 bases and J by 6 bases, with 14 bases between the two germline ends. Here the CDR3 DNA reads TGTGCCAGCAGCACAAGGACCCGGCGCAATGAGCAGTTCTTC. Residues: CASSTRTRRNEQFF.

This rearrangement joins TRBV19 to TRBJ1-1, with TRBD1 identical over 9 bases. The germline V gene encodes CDR1 LNHDA and CDR2 SQIVND (reference sequence). The CDR3 consists of 14 residues. V lost 5 bases, J lost 7 bases, and 8 bases stayed unmatched. The CDR3 here is CASSEQGAPGEAFF. Written as DNA, the CDR3 is TGTGCCAGTAGTGAACAGGGGGCCCCGGGTGAAGCTTTCTTT.

The chain recombines TRBV12-5 with TRBJ2-5; TRBD1 agrees at 11 bases. Per the germline V gene, CDR1 is LGHNT and CDR2 is FRNRAP. V dropped 4 bases and J dropped 4; count of bases not matched to a gene: 2. This CDR3 is built from 14 residues. The CDR3, as DNA: TGTGCTAGTGGTTCCGGACAGGGGGCAGAGACCCAGTACTTC. Protein: CASGSGQGAETQYF.

The rearrangement joins TRBV7-9 to TRBJ1-5; D not resolved. This CDR3 contains 12 residues. Germline CDR1 SEHNR, CDR2 FQNEAQ (reference sequence). The V end lost 4 bases, the J end lost 7 bases, and 8 bases lay between the germline ends. The CDR3 sequence is CASSSKGQPQHF. The CDR3 nucleotides read TGTGCCAGCAGCTCAAAAGGGCAGCCCCAGCATTTT.

This clone came up once. The chain combines TRBV11-3 with TRBJ2-1, with 7 positions matching TRBD2. The CDR3 runs 17 residues. CDR1 SGHNT and CDR2 YENEEA come from the germline V gene. After removal of 2 bases from V and 6 bases from J, the junction contained 13 bases not matched to a gene. As DNA, the CDR3 is TGTGCCAGCAGCTTATACAGCGGCGGGCGGGAGCGCAATGAGCAGTTCTTC. Translated: CASSLYSGGRERNEQFF. The full variable domain, its missing parts supplied by reference TRBV11-3 and TRBJ2-1, is EAGVVQSPRYKIIEKKQPVAFWCNPISGHNTLYWYLQNLGQGPELLIRYENEEAVDDSQLPKDRFSAERLKGVDSTLKIQPAELGDSAVYLCASSLYSGGRERNEQFFGPGTRLTVL.

The V and J genes are TRBV6-1 and TRBJ2-7; D not resolved. There are 13 residues in the CDR3. Germline V lookup: CDR1 MNHNS, CDR2 SASEGT. Trimming pared 1 base from V and 4 bases from J, leaving 8 bases between. The chain's CDR3 is CASSEGRSYEQYF. For the CDR3, the DNA is TGTGCCAGCAGTGAAGGGCGTTCATACGAGCAGTACTTC.

J is TRBJ1-5 and V is TRBV9; maybe TRBD1 (6 bases). This CDR3 is 13 amino acids long. From germline, CDR1 is SGDLS and CDR2 YYNGEE. Trimming took off 5 bases at V and 5 bases at J, with 11 bases between the two ends. In DNA, the CDR3 is TGTGCCAGCAGTGTCAGGGGCGATCAGCCCCAGCATTTT. Protein: CASSVRGDQPQHF.

V is TRBV29-1 and J is TRBJ1-1, with no clear D. V was clipped by 4 bases and J by 4 bases, with 16 bases between them. This CDR3 spans 14 amino acids. Germline-derived CDR1 and CDR2 are SQVTM and ANQGSEA. CDR3 protein: CSVVGLRDSTEAFF. The CDR3 DNA reads TGCAGCGTTGTAGGTCTCCGGGATAGCACTGAAGCTTTCTTT.

The J gene is TRBJ1-3, the V gene TRBV6-5; D may be TRBD1 (5 bases). The length of the CDR3 is 15 residues. Germline V CDR1 and CDR2: MNHEY, SVGAGI. Trimming pared 5 bases from V and 1 base from J, leaving 12 bases between. CDR3 nucleotides: TGTGCCAGCAGTATCTCCGGGACGTCTGGAAACACCATATATTTT. Protein product: CASSISGTSGNTIYF.

To note about this clone: This sample also contains other DNA sequences that code for the same CDR3. The V call is TRBV2, the J call TRBJ1-5; TRBD1 matches at 8 bases. Losses at the gene ends were 4 bases for V and 5 bases for J; bases not matched to a gene: 4. Germline values: CDR1 SNHLY, CDR2 FYNNEI. The CDR3 has 14 residues. The CDR3 DNA reads TGTGCCAGCAGTGGTACAGGGGGGGATCAGCCCCAGCATTTT. This translates into CASSGTGGDQPQHF.

This clone is a singleton in its sample. CDR3 in DNA: TGCGCCAGCACGAGGGCGGGGGAGTGGGCAGATACGCAGTATTTT. Protein product: CASTRAGEWADTQYF. J is TRBJ2-3 and V is TRBV10-2, with 7 bases that match TRBD2. Per the germline V gene, CDR1 is WSHSY and CDR2 is SAAADI. The ends lost 7 bases at V and 4 bases at J; junction bases unmatched: 11. The length of the CDR3 is 15 residues.

The J gene is TRBJ2-1, the V gene TRBV29-1; D not resolved. With 1 base removed from V and 4 bases from J, the gap between germline ends came to 8 bases. The CDR3 has 13 amino acids. Germline values: CDR1 SQVTM, CDR2 ANQGSEA. The DNA for the CDR3 is TGCAGCGTTGAAGGCAGAGTTTACAATGAGCAGTTCTTC. Encoded protein: CSVEGRVYNEQFF.

The chain's CDR3 is CASSLGPSSYEQYF. The CDR3 DNA reads TGTGCCAGCAGCTTAGGTCCCTCCTCCTACGAGCAGTACTTC. The rearrangement links TRBV5-5 to TRBJ2-7; the D is unclear. This CDR3 is built from 14 residues. Germline lookup yields CDR1 SGHKS and CDR2 YYEKEE (reference sequence). V gave up 2 bases and J gave up 0 bases, with 9 bases separating them.

The gene calls are TRBV18 and TRBJ1-1; D gene unclear. Germline-derived CDR1 and CDR2 are KGHSH and LQKENI. The CDR3 consists of 14 residues. Trimming removed 2 bases at V and 7 bases at J, with 14 bases between. CDR3 sequence reads: CASSPSSGSHEAFF. CDR3 coding DNA: TGTGCCAGCTCACCATCCTCAGGCTCTCATGAAGCTTTCTTT.

The J gene is TRBJ2-1, the V gene TRBV5-1; TRBD2 agrees at 10 bases. Germline V gene data show CDR1 as SGHRS and CDR2 as YFSETQ. CDR3 length equals 15 residues. V lost 3 bases, J lost 7 bases, and 7 bases stayed unmatched. The DNA for the CDR3 is TGCGCCAGCAGCTATCGCCAGCGGGAGGGTAATGAGCAGTTCTTC. Protein product: CASSYRQREGNEQFF.

The rearrangement joins TRBV2 to TRBJ2-5; D is undetermined. This CDR3 has 14 amino acids. With 6 bases removed from V and 4 bases from J, the gap between germline ends came to 15 bases. Per germline, CDR1 SNHLY and CDR2 FYNNEI. The CDR3 is CASRERSSGETQYF. The DNA of the CDR3 is TGTGCCAGCAGGGAAAGAAGCTCTGGAGAGACCCAGTACTTC.

As to this clone: A read error may produce the germline difference seen at one junction end. The same CDR3 also results from other DNA sequences found in this sample. The DNA of the CDR3 is TGCGCCAGGGTAGGGCAGCCCTACGAGCAGTACTTC. Amino acids: CARVGQPYEQYF. This rearrangement joins TRBV9 to TRBJ2-7; D perhaps matches TRBD1 (5 bases). Looked up from germline, CDR1 is SGDLS and CDR2 is YYNGEE. CDR3 length: 12 amino acids. The variable domain in full, with the rest retrieved from reference TRBV9 and TRBJ2-7, is DSGVTQTPKHLITATGQRVTLRCSPRSGDLSVYWYQQSLDQGLQFLIQYYNGEERAKGNILERFSAQQFPDLHSELNLSSLELGDSALYFCARVGQPYEQYFGPGTRLTVT.